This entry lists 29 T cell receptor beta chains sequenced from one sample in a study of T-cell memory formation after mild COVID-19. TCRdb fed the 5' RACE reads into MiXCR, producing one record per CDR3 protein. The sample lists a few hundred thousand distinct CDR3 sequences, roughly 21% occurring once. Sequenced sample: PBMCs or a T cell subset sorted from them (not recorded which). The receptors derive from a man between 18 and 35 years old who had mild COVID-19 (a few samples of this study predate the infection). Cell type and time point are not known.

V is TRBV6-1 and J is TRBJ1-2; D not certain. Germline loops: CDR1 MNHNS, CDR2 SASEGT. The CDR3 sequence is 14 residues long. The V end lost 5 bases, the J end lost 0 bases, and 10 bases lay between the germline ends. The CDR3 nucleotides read TGTGCCAGCAGTCAGACGCAAGCTAACTATGGCTACACCTTC. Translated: CASSQTQANYGYTF.

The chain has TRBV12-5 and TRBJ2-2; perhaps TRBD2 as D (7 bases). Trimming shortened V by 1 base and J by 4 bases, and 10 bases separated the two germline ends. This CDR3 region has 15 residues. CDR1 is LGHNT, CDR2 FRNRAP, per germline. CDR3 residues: CASGLGGGGTGELFF. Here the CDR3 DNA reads TGTGCTAGTGGTTTGGGGGGAGGGGGCACCGGGGAGCTGTTTTTT.

Here the CDR3 DNA reads TGCGCCAGCAGCTCCCAGGGGGCACCCTCCTATAATTCACCCCTCCACTTT. Protein sequence: CASSSQGAPSYNSPLHF. The chain employs TRBV5-1 and TRBJ1-6; 8 bases are a match to TRBD1. Trimming at V came to 3 bases and at J to 0 bases, leaving 5 bases not matched to a gene. The CDR3 consists of 17 residues. Germline lookup yields CDR1 SGHRS and CDR2 YFSETQ.

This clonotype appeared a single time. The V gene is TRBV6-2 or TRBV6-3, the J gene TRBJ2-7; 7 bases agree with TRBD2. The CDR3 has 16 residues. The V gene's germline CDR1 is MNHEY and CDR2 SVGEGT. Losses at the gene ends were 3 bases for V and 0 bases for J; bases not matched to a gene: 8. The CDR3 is CASSYGASGSSYEQYF. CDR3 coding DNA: TGTGCCAGCAGTTATGGGGCTAGCGGAAGCTCCTACGAGCAGTACTTC.

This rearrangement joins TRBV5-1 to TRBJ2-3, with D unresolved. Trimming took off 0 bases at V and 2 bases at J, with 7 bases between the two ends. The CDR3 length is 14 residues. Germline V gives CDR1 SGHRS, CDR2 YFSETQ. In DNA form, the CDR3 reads TGCGCCAGCAGCTTGGAACAGAACACAGATACGCAGTATTTT. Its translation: CASSLEQNTDTQYF. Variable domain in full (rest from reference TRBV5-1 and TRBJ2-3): KAGVTQTPRYLIKTRGQQVTLSCSPISGHRSVSWYQQTPGQGLQFLFEYFSETQRNKGNFPGRFSGRQFSNSRSEMNVSTLELGDSALYLCASSLEQNTDTQYFGPGTRLTVL.

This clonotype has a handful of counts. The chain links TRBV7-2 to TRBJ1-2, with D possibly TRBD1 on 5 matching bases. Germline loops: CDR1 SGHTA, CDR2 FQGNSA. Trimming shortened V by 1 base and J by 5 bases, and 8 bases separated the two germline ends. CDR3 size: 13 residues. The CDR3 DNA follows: TGTGCCAGCAGCTTAGAGACAGCTTATGGCTACACCTTC. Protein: CASSLETAYGYTF.

CDR3 DNA: TGTGCCAGCAACTCCCTCGATCGTCCCGTGGGCAATGAGCAGTTCTTC. Its protein product is CASNSLDRPVGNEQFF. The V and J genes are TRBV7-9 and TRBJ2-1; D is unclear. The CDR3 totals 16 residues. Deletions cut 7 bases from V and 6 bases from J, with 22 bases between. Germline V gene sequence: CDR1 SEHNR, CDR2 FQNEAQ (reference sequence).

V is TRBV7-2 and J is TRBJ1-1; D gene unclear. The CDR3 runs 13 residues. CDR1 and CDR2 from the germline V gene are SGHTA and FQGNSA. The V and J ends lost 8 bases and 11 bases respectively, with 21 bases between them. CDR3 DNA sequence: TGTGCCAGCCAGAGGGAAAGAGGCACTGGGGCTTTCTTT. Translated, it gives CASQRERGTGAFF.

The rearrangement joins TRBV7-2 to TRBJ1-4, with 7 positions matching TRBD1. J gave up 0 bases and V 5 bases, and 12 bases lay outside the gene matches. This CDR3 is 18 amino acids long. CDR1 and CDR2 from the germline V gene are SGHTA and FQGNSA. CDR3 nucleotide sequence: TGTGCCAGCAGCCGGCTAGGGGGCCTCCCAACAACTAATGAAAAACTGTTTTTT. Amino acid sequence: CASSRLGGLPTTNEKLFF.

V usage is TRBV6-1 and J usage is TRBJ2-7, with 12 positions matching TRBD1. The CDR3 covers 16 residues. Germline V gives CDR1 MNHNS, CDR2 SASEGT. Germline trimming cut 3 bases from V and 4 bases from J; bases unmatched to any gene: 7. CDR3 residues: CASSDPRDRGRYEQYV. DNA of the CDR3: TGTGCCAGCAGTGACCCCCGGGACAGGGGGCGGTACGAGCAGTACGTC.

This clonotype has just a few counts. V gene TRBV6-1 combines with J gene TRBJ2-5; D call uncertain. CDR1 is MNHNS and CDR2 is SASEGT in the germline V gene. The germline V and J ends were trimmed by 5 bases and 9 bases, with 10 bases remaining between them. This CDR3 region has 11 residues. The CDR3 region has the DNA TGTGCCAGCAGTTTCTCCTGGGCCCAGTACTTC. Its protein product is CASSFSWAQYF.

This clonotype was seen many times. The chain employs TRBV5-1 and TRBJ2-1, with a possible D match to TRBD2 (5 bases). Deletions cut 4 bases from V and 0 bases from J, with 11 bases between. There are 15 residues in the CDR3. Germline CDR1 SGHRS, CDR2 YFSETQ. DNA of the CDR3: TGCGCCAGCAGCCGAGCGGTCCTCTCCTACAATGAGCAGTTCTTC. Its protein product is CASSRAVLSYNEQFF.

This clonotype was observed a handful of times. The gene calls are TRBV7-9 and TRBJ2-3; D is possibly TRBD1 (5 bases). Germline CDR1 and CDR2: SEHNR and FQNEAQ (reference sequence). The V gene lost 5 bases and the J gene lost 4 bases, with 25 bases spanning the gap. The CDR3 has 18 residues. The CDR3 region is CASSTTETNPGSPDTQYF. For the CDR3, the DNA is TGTGCCAGCAGCACCACCGAGACCAACCCAGGGTCCCCAGATACGCAGTATTTT.

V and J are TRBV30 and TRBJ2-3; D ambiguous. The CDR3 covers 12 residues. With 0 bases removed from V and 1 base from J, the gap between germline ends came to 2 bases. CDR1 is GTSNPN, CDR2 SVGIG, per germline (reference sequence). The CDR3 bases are TGTGCCTGGAGTGTGGGCACAGATACGCAGTATTTT. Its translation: CAWSVGTDTQYF.

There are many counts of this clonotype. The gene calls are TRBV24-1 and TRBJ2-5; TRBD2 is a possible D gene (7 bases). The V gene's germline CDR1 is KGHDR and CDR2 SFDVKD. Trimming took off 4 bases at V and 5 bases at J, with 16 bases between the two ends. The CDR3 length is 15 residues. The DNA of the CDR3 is TGTGCCACCAGTGACGCTGGGGGGGCCCAGGAGACCCAGTACTTC. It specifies CATSDAGGAQETQYF.

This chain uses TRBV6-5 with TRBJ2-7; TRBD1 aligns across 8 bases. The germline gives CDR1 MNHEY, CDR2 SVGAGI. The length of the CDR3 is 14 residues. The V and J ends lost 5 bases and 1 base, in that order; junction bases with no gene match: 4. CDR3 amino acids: CASSKRTGSYEQYV. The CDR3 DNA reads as TGTGCCAGCAGTAAAAGGACAGGGTCCTACGAGCAGTACGTC.

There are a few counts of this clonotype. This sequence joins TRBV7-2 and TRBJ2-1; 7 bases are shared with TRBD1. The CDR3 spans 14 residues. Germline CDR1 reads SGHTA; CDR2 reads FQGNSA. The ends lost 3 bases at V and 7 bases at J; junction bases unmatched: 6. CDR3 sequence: CASSFTGAQNEQFF. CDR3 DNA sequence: TGTGCCAGCAGCTTTACAGGGGCCCAGAATGAGCAGTTCTTC.

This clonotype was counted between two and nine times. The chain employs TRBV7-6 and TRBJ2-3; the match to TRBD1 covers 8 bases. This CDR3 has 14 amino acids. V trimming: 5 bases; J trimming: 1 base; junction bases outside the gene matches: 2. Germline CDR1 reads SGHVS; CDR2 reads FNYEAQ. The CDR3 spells CASSMTGGTDTQYF. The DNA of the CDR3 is TGTGCCAGCAGCATGACAGGGGGCACAGATACGCAGTATTTT.

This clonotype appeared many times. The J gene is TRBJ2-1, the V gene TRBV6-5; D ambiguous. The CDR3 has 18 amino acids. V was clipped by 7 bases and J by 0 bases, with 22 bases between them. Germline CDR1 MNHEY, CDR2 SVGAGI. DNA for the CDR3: TGTGCCAGCAAGGAGCGCTCAAGCCCCATGAGCTCCTACAATGAGCAGTTCTTC. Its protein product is CASKERSSPMSSYNEQFF.

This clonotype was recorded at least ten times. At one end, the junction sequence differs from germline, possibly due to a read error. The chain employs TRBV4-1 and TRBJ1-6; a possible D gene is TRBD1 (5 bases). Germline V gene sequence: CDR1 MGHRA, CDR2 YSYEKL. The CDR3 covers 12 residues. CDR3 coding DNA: TGTGCCAGCAGCCAGGGCGGCTCACCCCTCCACTTT. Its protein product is CASSQGGSPLHF.

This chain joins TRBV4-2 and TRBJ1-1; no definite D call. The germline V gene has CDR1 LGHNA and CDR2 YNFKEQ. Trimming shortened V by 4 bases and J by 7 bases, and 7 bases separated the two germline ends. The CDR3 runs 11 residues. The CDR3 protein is CASSPGFEAFF. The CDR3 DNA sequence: TGTGCCAGCAGCCCCGGGTTTGAAGCTTTCTTT.

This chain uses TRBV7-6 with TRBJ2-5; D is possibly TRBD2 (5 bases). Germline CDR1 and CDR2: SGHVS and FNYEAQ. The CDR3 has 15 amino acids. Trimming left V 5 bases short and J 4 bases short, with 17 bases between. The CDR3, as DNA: TGTGCCAGCAGCCTAGTGGGCACCCGGGGAGAGACCCAGTACTTC. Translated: CASSLVGTRGETQYF.

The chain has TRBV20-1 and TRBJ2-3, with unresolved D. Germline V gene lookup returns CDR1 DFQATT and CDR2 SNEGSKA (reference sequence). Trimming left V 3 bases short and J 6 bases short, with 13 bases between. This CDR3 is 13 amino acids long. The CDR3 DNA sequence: TGCAGTGCTAGTAGTCAGTACCCTGATACGCAGTATTTT. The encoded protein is CSASSQYPDTQYF.

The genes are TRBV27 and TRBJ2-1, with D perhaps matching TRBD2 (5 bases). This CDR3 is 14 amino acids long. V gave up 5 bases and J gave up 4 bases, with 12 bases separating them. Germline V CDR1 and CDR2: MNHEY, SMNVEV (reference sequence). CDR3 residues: CASSDPGVYNEQFF. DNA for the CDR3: TGTGCCAGCAGTGACCCCGGGGTGTACAATGAGCAGTTCTTC.

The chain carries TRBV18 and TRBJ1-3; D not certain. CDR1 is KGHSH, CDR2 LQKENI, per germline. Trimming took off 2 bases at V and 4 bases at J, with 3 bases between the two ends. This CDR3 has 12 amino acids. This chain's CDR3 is CASSPMGNTIYF. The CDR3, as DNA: TGTGCCAGCTCACCAATGGGAAACACCATATATTTT.

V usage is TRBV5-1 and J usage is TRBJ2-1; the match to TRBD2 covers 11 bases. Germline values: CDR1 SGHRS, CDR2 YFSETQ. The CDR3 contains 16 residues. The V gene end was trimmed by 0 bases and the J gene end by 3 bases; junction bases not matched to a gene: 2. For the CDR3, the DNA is TGCGCCAGCAGCTTGGGGGGGACTAGCGGCTACAATGAGCAGTTCTTC. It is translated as CASSLGGTSGYNEQFF. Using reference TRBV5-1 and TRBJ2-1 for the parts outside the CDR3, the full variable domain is KAGVTQTPRYLIKTRGQQVTLSCSPISGHRSVSWYQQTPGQGLQFLFEYFSETQRNKGNFPGRFSGRQFSNSRSEMNVSTLELGDSALYLCASSLGGTSGYNEQFFGPGTRLTVL.

CDR3 residues: CASSLVQSGTGSNQPQHF. The CDR3 DNA sequence: TGTGCCAGCAGCTTAGTTCAATCGGGGACGGGGAGCAATCAGCCCCAGCATTTT. The gene calls are TRBV7-9 and TRBJ1-5, with D perhaps matching TRBD1 (5 bases). The CDR3 has 18 residues. Trimming shortened V by 1 base and J by 1 base, and 17 bases separated the two germline ends. CDR1 and CDR2 from the germline V gene are SEHNR and FQNEAQ (reference sequence).

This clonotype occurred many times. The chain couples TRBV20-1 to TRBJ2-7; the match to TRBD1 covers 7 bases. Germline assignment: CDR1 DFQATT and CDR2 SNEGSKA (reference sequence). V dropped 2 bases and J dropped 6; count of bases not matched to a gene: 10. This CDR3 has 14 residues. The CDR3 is CSARPPNRGPEQYF. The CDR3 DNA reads TGCAGTGCTAGACCCCCTAACAGGGGTCCCGAGCAGTACTTC.

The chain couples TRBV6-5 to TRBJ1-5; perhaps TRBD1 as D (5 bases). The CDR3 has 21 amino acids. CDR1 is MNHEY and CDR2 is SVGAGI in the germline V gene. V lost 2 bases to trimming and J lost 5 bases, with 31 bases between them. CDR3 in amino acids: CASSYIARNSLGGVGHQPQHF. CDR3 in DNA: TGTGCCAGCAGTTACATCGCTCGTAACTCATTGGGAGGGGTTGGACATCAGCCCCAGCATTTT.